At least ten counts were recorded for the clone carrying this T cell receptor beta chain. Its target is not known. Samples came from axillary lymph nodes draining the breast cancer. The CDR3 length is 15 residues. V lost 6 bases, J lost 2 bases, and 16 bases lay in between. This record belongs to a study of breast tumors, draining lymph nodes, adjacent tissues. Study-level points and caveats: Tumor T cell lymph node origin was a supported hypothesis, not proven. Tumors had less TCR diversity than lymph nodes, more than nontumor tissue. Compared with basal-like, luminal-like tumors shared significantly more repertoire with nontumor tissue. The data were judged consistent with most tumor T cells coming from lymph node and expanding in tumor.

TCRdb itself ran the multiplex PCR reads through MiXCR, one entry per CDR3 protein. The profile shows 90,000 to 120,000 distinct CDR3 sequences, around 21% of them singletons. The specimen sequenced was axillary lymph node tissue. The chain couples TRBV12-3 or TRBV12-4 to TRBJ2-5; a weak D match, TRBD1 (5 bases). The sequence was obtained from a female donor with breast cancer. Some clones in this sample may be carry-over from other donors' samples. CDR3: CASSRLSGLQETQYF. In DNA form, the CDR3 reads TGTGCCAGCAGCCGGCTTTCAGGGCTACAAGAGACCCAGTACTTC.